A selection of T cell receptor beta chains follows, all from one sample in a study of blood T cell repertoires in COVID-19. The repertoire was sequenced with immunoSEQ multiplex PCR; TCRdb's copy has only in-frame clones and lacks some. In the table there are some 41,000 clones, more than 90% of which are singletons. Sequenced: peripheral blood. These receptor sequences come from a human donor in a cohort sampled during active COVID-19. Both conserved end residues are part of each CDR3. The D gene is left open where the match is weak. The size of a clone is reported for some rows only, either as once, few or many, or as a class for expanded clones.

TGCGCCAGCAGCTTGGGGGCTAGCGGGAGGGCCCCACAAGAGACCCAGTACTTC	CASSLGASGRAPQETQYF	TRBD2	once	TRBJ2-5	TRBV5-1
TGTGCCAGCAGCACCAGGACAGGGCGGCATGAGCAGTTCTTC	CASSTRTGRHEQFF	TRBD1	once	TRBJ2-1	TRBV5-4
TGTGCCAGCAGTAGACTACCCCACAATGAGCAGTTCTTC	CASSRLPHNEQFF	-	-	TRBJ2-1	TRBV28
TGTGCCAGCAGCGCGGGGACAGCGGACGGGCTCCACGAGCAGTACTTC	CASSAGTADGLHEQYF	-	-	TRBJ2-7	TRBV11-1
TGCGCCAGCAGCTTAGAGGCCTCGGAGACCCAGTACTTC	CASSLEASETQYF	-	-	TRBJ2-5	TRBV5-1
TGCGCCACCCGTGGTCCGGGGAACACTGAAGCTTTCTTT	CATRGPGNTEAFF	-	once	TRBJ1-1	TRBV5-1
TGCGCCAGCAGCTTGGTTCCACAGGGTGTGTACGAGCAGTACTTC	CASSLVPQGVYEQYF	-	few	TRBJ2-7	TRBV5-1
TGTGCCAGCAGCTTAGGGGATCACCGCCGGGGAGCTTTCTTT	CASSLGDHRRGAFF	-	-	TRBJ1-1	TRBV7-2
TGTGCCATCAGTGACAAGACAGCCGCAAGCTCCTATAATTCACCCCTCCACTTT	CAISDKTAASSYNSPLHF	-	-	TRBJ1-6	TRBV10-3
TGTGCCAGCAGCTTAGGTCTCCTTAGTACAGGGGGCCAAGAGACCCAGTACTTC	CASSLGLLSTGGQETQYF	TRBD1	-	TRBJ2-5	TRBV7-2
TGCGCCAGCAGCCCACCGGGACTAGCGAGCAATGAGCAGTTCTTC	CASSPPGLASNEQFF	TRBD2	-	TRBJ2-1	TRBV4-1
TGTGCCAGCTCACCGGAGTTTGATCAGCCCCAGCATTTT	CASSPEFDQPQHF	-	-	TRBJ1-5	TRBV18
TGTGCCAGTAGATCCTATAGCGGGGTTTACAATGAGCAGTTCTTC	CASRSYSGVYNEQFF	TRBD2	-	TRBJ2-1	TRBV19
TGTGCCAGCAGCTTACGGTCAGGGGACACCGGGGAGCTGTTTTTT	CASSLRSGDTGELFF	-	-	TRBJ2-2	TRBV7-2
TGTGCCAGCAGCTCTGGCCCGGGCTACACCTTC	CASSSGPGYTF	-	-	TRBJ1-2	TRBV5-6
TGTGCCAGCAGAATAAATGAAAAACTGTTTTTT	CASRINEKLFF	-	-	TRBJ1-4	TRBV2
TGTGCCATCAGTGGGCAAGATAATTCACCCCTCCACTTT	CAISGQDNSPLHF	-	-	TRBJ1-6	TRBV10-3
TGTGCTAGTGGTTTGATCAGACTAGCTTCATACAATGAGCAGTTCTTC	CASGLIRLASYNEQFF	TRBD2	once	TRBJ2-1	TRBV12-5
TGTGCCAGCAGTAACGGACTAGCGGTCACAGATACGCAGTATTTT	CASSNGLAVTDTQYF	TRBD2	-	TRBJ2-3	TRBV6-5
TGTGCCAGCAGTCCTTCGACAATCAGGAATGAAAAACTGTTTTTT	CASSPSTIRNEKLFF	-	-	TRBJ1-4	TRBV2
TGTGCCAGCAGCGTAGGGGGGGGCGGCACTGAAGCTTTCTTT	CASSVGGGGTEAFF	-	-	TRBJ1-1	TRBV9
TGTGCCAGCAGCAAGGGAGCGGGGAGTGAGCAGTACTTC	CASSKGAGSEQYF	TRBD2	-	TRBJ2-7	TRBV9
TGTGCCAGCGGCCAGGAAGTACAAGAGACCCAGTACTTC	CASGQEVQETQYF	-	-	TRBJ2-5	TRBV2
TGCAGCCAAACAGGGGCCGGGACCCAGTACTTC	CSQTGAGTQYF	TRBD1	-	TRBJ2-5	TRBV20-1
TGTGCCAGTAGTATTTCCGCCTACGAGCAGTACTTC	CASSISAYEQYF	-	-	TRBJ2-7	TRBV19
TGCGCCAGCAGCTCGATTCCGGGACAGACCTACGAGCAGTACTTC	CASSSIPGQTYEQYF	TRBD1	-	TRBJ2-7	TRBV5-1
TGTGCCAGCAGTGAGGACAGGGACTCCTACGAGCAGTACTTC	CASSEDRDSYEQYF	TRBD1	-	TRBJ2-7	TRBV6-1
TGCAGTGCTAGTTCTTCCGGAGGTGAGACCCAGTACTTC	CSASSSGGETQYF	-	-	TRBJ2-5	TRBV20-1
TGTGCCATCAGGACTAGCGACTGGTCCTACGAGCAGTACTTC	CAIRTSDWSYEQYF	TRBD2	-	TRBJ2-7	TRBV10-3
TGTGCCACCAGCAGAGATCGGGGGTACTACGAGCAGTACTTC	CATSRDRGYYEQYF	-	-	TRBJ2-7	TRBV15
TGTGCCAGCAGTAACAGGGGGGATGAGCAGTTCTTC	CASSNRGDEQFF	TRBD1	-	TRBJ2-1	TRBV6-6
TGTGCCAGCAGTCCATACCTTCTATGGACAGGGTTCGGCTACACCTTC	CASSPYLLWTGFGYTF	TRBD1	once	TRBJ1-2	TRBV28
TGTGCCAGCAGTGAAGCGACTAGCGGGATTCGGGAGACCCAGTACTTC	CASSEATSGIRETQYF	TRBD2	-	TRBJ2-5	TRBV6-1
TGTGCCAGCAGCTTGGGAGGGACCCTAGCGGGAGGCAGGGCTACGCAGTATTTT	CASSLGGTLAGGRATQYF	TRBD2	-	TRBJ2-3	TRBV7-3